What follows describes a single TCR beta chain. This entry is derived from a study of blood T cell repertoires in COVID-19. Turning to the study itself: From T cells, B-cell-depleted T cells, or PBMCs came the material, which was cDNA or gDNA.

Original methodology: The assay estimated nucleated cells by amplifying reference gene primers. This table comes from immunoSEQ multiplex PCR, and its TCRdb copy is limited to in-frame clones, with some not included. V, J and clone size are those of that table, while D and trimming were read from the DNA. This table holds roughly 150,000 clones, about nine tenths found once. Germline V gene lookup returns CDR1 MGHDK and CDR2 SYGVNS. Deletions cut 2 bases from V and 2 bases from J, with 14 bases between. The CDR3 runs to 16 residues. The receptor was derived from a woman aged 70-85 years with acute or convalescent COVID-19. The sequencing input was peripheral blood. This chain joins TRBV25-1 and TRBJ2-3; D might be TRBD1 (6 bases). The CDR3 sequence: CASSERGLGDTDTQYF. The CDR3 nucleotides are TGTGCCAGCAGTGAAAGGGGGTTGGGGGACACAGATACGCAGTATTTT.